The 9 T cell receptor beta chains below were found in one sample sequenced in a study of shared clonotypes between healthy human individuals. Profiling relied on immunoSEQ multiplex PCR, and the TCRdb table lists in-frame clones only, not all of them. The sample shows 400,000 to 600,000 clones, over 75% of them seen only once. Sequencing used PBMCs. Receptors were obtained from a woman between 35 and 50 years old in good health. Some clones in this sample may be carry-over from other donors' samples.

This clone has at least ten counts. This chain links TRBV4-1 with TRBJ2-1, with TRBD2 matching 10 bases. The CDR3 covers 15 residues. Losses at the gene ends were 4 bases for V and 6 bases for J; bases not matched to a gene: 6. Germline CDR1 and CDR2: MGHRA and YSYEKL. The CDR3 loop is CASSRLAGVGNEQFF. CDR3 in DNA: TGCGCCAGCAGCCGGCTAGCGGGAGTTGGCAATGAGCAGTTCTTC.

The chain employs TRBV10-2 and TRBJ1-1; no definite D call. This CDR3 spans 13 amino acids. From germline, CDR1 is WSHSY and CDR2 SAAADI. V lost 6 bases and J lost 8, with 16 bases in between. CDR3 sequence reads: CASSNSARSEAFF. The CDR3 DNA is TGCGCCAGCAGCAATTCGGCGCGCTCGGAAGCTTTCTTT.

The rearrangement links TRBV16 to TRBJ2-5; 7 bases fit TRBD1. Germline V gives CDR1 KGHSY, CDR2 FQNENV. Trimming at V came to 0 bases and at J to 5 bases, leaving 18 bases not matched to a gene. The CDR3 sequence is 19 residues long. The CDR3: CASSQSEDERGPPGETQYF. DNA of the CDR3: TGTGCCAGCAGCCAATCGGAAGACGAAAGGGGGCCCCCCGGGGAGACCCAGTACTTC. The whole variable domain, filled in from reference TRBV16 and TRBJ2-5, reads GEEVAQTPKHLVRGEGQKAKLYCAPIKGHSYVFWYQQVLKNEFKFLISFQNENVFDETGMPKERFSAKCLPNSPCSLEIQATKLEDSAVYFCASSQSEDERGPPGETQYFGPGTRLLVL.

V is TRBV30 and J is TRBJ2-1, with 8 bases identical to TRBD2. CDR1 is GTSNPN, CDR2 SVGIG, per germline (reference sequence). Trimming removed 8 bases from V and 9 bases from J; junction bases left unmatched: 12. The CDR3 runs 13 residues. The CDR3 DNA reads TGTGCCCTCACGGGGGGGTACGGGAGTGAGCAGTTCTTC. Translation gives CALTGGYGSEQFF.

This chain joins TRBV28 and TRBJ2-7; TRBD2 agrees at 12 bases. Trimming removed 5 bases from V and 0 bases from J; junction bases left unmatched: 2. This CDR3 has 15 amino acids. Germline values: CDR1 MDHEN, CDR2 SYDVKM. CDR3 coding DNA: TGTGCCAGCAGTATGACTAGCGGGAGCTCCTACGAGCAGTACTTC. Its protein product is CASSMTSGSSYEQYF.

The chain couples TRBV7-2 to TRBJ1-1; TRBD1 aligns across 7 bases. The CDR3 is 15 residues long. Germline V lookup: CDR1 SGHTA, CDR2 FQGNSA. The ends lost 2 bases at V and 8 bases at J; junction bases unmatched: 11. CDR3 nucleotide sequence: TGTGCCAGCAGCTTAAGGGCCAGGGGGGTCTTCGAAGCTTTCTTT. Translation: CASSLRARGVFEAFF.

This chain joins TRBV5-6 and TRBJ2-7; D remains ambiguous. CDR3 length equals 12 residues. Looked up from germline, CDR1 is SGHDT and CDR2 is YYEEEE. V shed 4 bases and J shed 6 bases, with 11 bases lying between them. The chain's CDR3 is CASSRPVGEQYF. In DNA, the CDR3 is TGTGCCAGCAGCCGGCCAGTAGGCGAGCAGTACTTC.

The chain combines TRBV28 with TRBJ2-3; 10 positions agree with TRBD1. V gave up 6 bases and J gave up 2 bases; unmatched junction bases: 5. CDR3 length: 15 amino acids. CDR1 is MDHEN, CDR2 SYDVKM, per germline. For the CDR3, the DNA is TGTGCCAGCAGAAGGGACAGGGGATACACAGATACGCAGTATTTT. This gives the protein CASRRDRGYTDTQYF.

In regard to this clone: A read error likely explains this, since a far larger clone differs by one base. V and J are TRBV18 and TRBJ1-3; 9 bases map to TRBD1. CDR1 is KGHSH, CDR2 LQKENI, per germline. The CDR3 has 15 amino acids. V was pared by 7 bases and J by 6 bases, with 10 bases of the junction left unmatched. For the CDR3, the DNA is TGTGCCAGCTTACCTCCCCGACAGGGGGAAAACACCATATATTTT. The encoded protein is CASLPPRQGENTIYF.